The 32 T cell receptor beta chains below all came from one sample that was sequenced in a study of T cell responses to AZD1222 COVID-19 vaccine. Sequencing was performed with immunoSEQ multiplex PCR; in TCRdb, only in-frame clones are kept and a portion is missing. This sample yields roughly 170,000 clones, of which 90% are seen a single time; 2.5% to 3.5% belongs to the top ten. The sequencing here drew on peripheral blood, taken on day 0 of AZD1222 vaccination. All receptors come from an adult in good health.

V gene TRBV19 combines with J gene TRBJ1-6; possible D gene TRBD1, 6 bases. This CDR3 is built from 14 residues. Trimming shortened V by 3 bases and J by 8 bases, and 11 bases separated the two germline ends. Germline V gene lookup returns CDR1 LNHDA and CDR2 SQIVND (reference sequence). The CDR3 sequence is CASSMQGTDSPLHF. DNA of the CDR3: TGTGCCAGTAGTATGCAGGGGACGGATTCACCCCTCCACTTT.

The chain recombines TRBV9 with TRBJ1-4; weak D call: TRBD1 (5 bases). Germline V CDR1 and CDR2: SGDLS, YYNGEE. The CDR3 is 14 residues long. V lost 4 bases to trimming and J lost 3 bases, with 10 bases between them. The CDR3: CASSLGRPNEKLFF. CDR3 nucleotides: TGTGCCAGCAGCCTGGGGCGCCCTAATGAAAAACTGTTTTTT.

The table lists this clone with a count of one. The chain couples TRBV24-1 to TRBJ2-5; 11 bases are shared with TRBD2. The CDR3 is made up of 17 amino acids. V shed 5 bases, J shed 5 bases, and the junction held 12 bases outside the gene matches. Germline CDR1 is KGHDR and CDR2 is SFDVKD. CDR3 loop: CATSAAAGPSGRETQYF. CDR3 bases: TGTGCCACCAGTGCAGCCGCAGGTCCTAGCGGGAGGGAGACCCAGTACTTC.

The CDR3 here is CASSLGGLKEKLFF. As DNA, the CDR3 is TGCGCCAGCAGCTTGGGAGGGTTAAAGGAAAAACTGTTTTTT. The chain couples TRBV5-1 to TRBJ1-4; D gene ambiguous. The V end was cut by 0 bases, the J end by 8 bases, with 11 bases between. Germline loops: CDR1 SGHRS, CDR2 YFSETQ. The CDR3 spans 14 residues.

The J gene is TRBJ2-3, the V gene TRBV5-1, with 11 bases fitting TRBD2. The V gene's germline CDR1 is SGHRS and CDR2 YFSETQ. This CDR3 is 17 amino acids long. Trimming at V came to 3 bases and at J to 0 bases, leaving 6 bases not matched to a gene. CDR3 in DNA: TGCGCCAGCAGCTCGGGACTAGCGGTTACTAGCACAGATACGCAGTATTTT. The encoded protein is CASSSGLAVTSTDTQYF.

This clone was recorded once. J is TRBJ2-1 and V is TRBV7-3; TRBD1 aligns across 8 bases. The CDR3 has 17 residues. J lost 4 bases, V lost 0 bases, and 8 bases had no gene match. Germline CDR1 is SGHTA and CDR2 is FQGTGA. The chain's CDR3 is CASSLTGGQAIYNEQFF. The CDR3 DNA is TGTGCCAGCAGCTTAACGGGGGGACAGGCCATATACAATGAGCAGTTCTTC.

The CDR3 protein is CASSRTPNTDTQYF. The CDR3, as DNA: TGTGCCAGCAGTCGGACTCCCAACACAGATACGCAGTATTTT. The chain uses TRBV6-2 or TRBV6-3 and TRBJ2-3; D perhaps matches TRBD2 (5 bases). Germline V gene lookup returns CDR1 MNHEY and CDR2 SVGEGT. The CDR3 length is 14 residues. The germline V and J ends were trimmed by 5 bases and 2 bases, with 11 bases remaining between them.

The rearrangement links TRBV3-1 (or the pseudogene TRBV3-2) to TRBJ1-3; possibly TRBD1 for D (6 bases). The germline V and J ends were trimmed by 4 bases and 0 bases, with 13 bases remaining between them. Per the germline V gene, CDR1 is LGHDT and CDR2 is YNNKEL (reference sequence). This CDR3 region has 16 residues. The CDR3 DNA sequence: TGTGCCAGCAGCCCGGGACACATCAACTCTGGAAACACCATATATTTT. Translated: CASSPGHINSGNTIYF.

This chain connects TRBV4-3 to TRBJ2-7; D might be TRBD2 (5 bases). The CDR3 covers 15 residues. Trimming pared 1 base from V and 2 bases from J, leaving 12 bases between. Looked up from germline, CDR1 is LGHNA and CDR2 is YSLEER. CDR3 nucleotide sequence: TGCGCCAGCAGCCAAGGTTTGGCCGGGACCTACGAGCAGTACTTC. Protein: CASSQGLAGTYEQYF.

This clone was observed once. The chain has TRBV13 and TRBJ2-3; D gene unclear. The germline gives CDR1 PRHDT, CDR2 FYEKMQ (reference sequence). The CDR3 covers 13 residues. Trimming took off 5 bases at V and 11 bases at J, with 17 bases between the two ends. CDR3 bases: TGTGCCAGCAGCGCCCGGCCGCCAGACATGCAGTATTTT. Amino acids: CASSARPPDMQYF.

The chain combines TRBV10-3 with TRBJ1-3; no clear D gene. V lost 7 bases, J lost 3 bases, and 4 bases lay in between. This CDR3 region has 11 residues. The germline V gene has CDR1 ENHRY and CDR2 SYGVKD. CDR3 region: CAITGGNTIYF. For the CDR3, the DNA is TGTGCCATCACAGGTGGAAACACCATATATTTT.

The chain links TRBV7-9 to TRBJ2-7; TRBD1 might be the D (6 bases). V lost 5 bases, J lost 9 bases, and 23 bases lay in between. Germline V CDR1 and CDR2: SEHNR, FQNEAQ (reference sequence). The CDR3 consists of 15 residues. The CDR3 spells CASSDEGQPVKWQYF. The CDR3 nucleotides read TGTGCCAGCAGCGACGAAGGACAGCCGGTAAAATGGCAGTACTTC.

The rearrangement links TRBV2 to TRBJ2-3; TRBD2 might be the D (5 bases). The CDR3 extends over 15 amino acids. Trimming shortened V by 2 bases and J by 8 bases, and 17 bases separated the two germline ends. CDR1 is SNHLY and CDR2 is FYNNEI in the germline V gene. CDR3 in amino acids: CASSEMSSEAGTQYF. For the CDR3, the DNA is TGTGCCAGCAGTGAAATGTCCTCCGAGGCGGGTACGCAGTATTTT.

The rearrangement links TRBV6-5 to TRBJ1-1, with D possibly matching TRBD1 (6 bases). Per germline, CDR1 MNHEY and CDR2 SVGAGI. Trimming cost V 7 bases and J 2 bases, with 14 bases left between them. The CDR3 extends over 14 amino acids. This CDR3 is CASKQGSGNTEAFF. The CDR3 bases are TGTGCCAGCAAACAGGGTTCGGGCAACACTGAAGCTTTCTTT.

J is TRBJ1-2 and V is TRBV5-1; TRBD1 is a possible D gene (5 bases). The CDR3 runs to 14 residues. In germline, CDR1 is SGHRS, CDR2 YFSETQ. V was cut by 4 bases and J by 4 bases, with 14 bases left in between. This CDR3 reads CASSDRGGSYGYTF. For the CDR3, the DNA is TGCGCCAGCAGCGATCGGGGGGGAAGCTATGGCTACACCTTC.

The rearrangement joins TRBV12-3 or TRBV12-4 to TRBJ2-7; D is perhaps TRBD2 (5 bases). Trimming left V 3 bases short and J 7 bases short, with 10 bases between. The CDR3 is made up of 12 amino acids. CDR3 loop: CASSFSGFEQYF. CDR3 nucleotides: TGTGCCAGCAGTTTTTCGGGGTTTGAGCAGTACTTC.

This chain's CDR3 is CASSQSVESSYEQYF. The CDR3 coding sequence is TGCGCCAGCAGTCAATCGGTCGAGTCCTCCTACGAGCAGTACTTC. The rearrangement links TRBV23-1 to TRBJ2-7, with D hard to call. TRBV23-1 is marked as an open reading frame, function uncertain. The CDR3 covers 15 residues. V gave up 0 bases and J gave up 0 bases, with 9 bases separating them.

The CDR3 bases are TGTGCCAGCTCACCCGACAGGAATTCACCCCTCCACTTT. It translates to CASSPDRNSPLHF. The V call is TRBV18, the J call TRBJ1-6; tentatively, D is TRBD1 (6 bases). CDR1 is KGHSH and CDR2 is LQKENI in the germline V gene. The CDR3 covers 13 residues. Trimming cost V 3 bases and J 7 bases, with 7 bases left between them. Filled out from reference TRBV18 and TRBJ1-6, the complete variable domain reads NAGVMQNPRHLVRRRGQEARLRCSPMKGHSHVYWYRQLPEEGLKFMVYLQKENIIDESGMPKERFSAEFPKEGPSILRIQQVVRGDSAAYFCASSPDRNSPLHFGNGTRLTVT.

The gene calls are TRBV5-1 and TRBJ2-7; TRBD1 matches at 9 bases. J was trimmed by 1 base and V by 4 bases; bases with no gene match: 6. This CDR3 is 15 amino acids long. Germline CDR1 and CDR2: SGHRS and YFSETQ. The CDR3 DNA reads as TGCGCCAGCAGCATTGGAGGGACAGGGTCCTACGAGCAGTACTTC. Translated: CASSIGGTGSYEQYF.

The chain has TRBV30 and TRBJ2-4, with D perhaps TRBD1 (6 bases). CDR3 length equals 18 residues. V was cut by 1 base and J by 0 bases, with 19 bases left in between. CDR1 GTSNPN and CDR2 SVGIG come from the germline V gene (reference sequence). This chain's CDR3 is CAWSAGGGQLLAKNIQYF. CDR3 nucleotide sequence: TGTGCCTGGAGTGCAGGTGGGGGACAACTCTTAGCCAAAAACATTCAGTACTTC.

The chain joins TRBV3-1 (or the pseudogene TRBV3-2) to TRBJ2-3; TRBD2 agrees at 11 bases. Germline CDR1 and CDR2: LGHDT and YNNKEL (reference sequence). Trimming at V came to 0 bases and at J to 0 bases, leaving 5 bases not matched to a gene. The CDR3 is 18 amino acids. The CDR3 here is CASSQDPSGGPSTDTQYF. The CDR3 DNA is TGTGCCAGCAGCCAAGATCCTAGCGGGGGGCCTAGCACAGATACGCAGTATTTT.

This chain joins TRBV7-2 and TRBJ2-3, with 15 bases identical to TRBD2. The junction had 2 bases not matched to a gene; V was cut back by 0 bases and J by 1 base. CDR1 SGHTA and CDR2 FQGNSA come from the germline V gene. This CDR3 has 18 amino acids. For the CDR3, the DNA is TGTGCCAGCAGCTTAGCCGGACTAGCGGGGGGGGGCACAGATACGCAGTATTTT. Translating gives CASSLAGLAGGGTDTQYF.

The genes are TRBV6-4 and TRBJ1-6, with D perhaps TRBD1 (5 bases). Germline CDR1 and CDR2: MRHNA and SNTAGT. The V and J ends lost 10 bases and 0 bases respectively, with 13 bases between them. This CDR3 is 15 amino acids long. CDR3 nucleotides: TGTGCCACCCGACAGTCTAGCTCCTATAATTCACCCCTCCACTTT. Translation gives CATRQSSSYNSPLHF.

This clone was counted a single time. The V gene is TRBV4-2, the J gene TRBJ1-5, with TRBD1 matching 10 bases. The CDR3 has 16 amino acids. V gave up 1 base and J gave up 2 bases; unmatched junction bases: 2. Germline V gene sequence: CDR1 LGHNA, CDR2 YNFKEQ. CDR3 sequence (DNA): TGTGCCAGCAGCCAAGGGGACAGGGGTCGCAATCAGCCCCAGCATTTT. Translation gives CASSQGDRGRNQPQHF.

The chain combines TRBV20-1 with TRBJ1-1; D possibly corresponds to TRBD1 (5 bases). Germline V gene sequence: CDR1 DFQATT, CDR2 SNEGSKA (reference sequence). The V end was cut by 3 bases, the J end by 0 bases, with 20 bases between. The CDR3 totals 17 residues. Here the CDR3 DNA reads TGCAGTGCTAGTTCAGGGCAAAAACGGGCCCTGAACACTGAAGCTTTCTTT. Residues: CSASSGQKRALNTEAFF.

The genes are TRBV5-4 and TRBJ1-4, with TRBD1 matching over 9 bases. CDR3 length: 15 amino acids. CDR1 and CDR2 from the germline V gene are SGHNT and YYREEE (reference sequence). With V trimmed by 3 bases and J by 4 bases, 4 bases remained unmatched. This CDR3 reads CASSSRTGDNEKLFF. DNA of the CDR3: TGTGCCAGCAGCTCAAGGACAGGGGATAATGAAAAACTGTTTTTT. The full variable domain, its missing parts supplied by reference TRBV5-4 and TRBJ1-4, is ETGVTQSPTHLIKTRGQQVTLRCSSQSGHNTVSWYQQALGQGPQFIFQYYREEENGRGNFPPRFSGLQFPNYSSELNVNALELDDSALYLCASSSRTGDNEKLFFGSGTQLSVL.

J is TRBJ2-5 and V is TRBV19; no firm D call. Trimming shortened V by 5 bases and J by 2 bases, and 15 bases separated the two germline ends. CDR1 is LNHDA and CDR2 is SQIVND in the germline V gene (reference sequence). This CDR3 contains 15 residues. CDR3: CASSSVRQAQETQYF. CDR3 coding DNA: TGTGCCAGTAGTTCTGTTAGGCAAGCTCAAGAGACCCAGTACTTC.

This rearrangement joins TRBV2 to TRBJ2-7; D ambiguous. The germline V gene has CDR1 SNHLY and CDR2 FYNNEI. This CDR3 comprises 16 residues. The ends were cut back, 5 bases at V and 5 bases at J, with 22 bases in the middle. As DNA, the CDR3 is TGTGCCAGCAGTTCGACTCCCAGGTGGGTCGGCGACGAGCAGTACTTC. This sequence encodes CASSSTPRWVGDEQYF.

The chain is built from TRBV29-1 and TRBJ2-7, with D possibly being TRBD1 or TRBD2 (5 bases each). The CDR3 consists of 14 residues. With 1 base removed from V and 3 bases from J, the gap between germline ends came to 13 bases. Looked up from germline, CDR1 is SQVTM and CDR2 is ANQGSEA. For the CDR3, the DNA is TGCAGCGTTGAAGGTGGTGGGGGACGCTACGAGCAGTACTTC. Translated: CSVEGGGGRYEQYF.

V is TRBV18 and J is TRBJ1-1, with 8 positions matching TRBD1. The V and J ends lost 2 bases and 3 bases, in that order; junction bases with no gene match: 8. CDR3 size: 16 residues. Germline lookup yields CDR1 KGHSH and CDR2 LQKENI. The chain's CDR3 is CASSPVRGLEDTEAFF. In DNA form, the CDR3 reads TGTGCCAGCTCACCAGTCAGGGGGCTGGAAGACACTGAAGCTTTCTTT.

CDR3 in DNA: TGCACCAGCAGCCGGACTGGGGCTCGGGTGGACGAGCAGTACTTC. This translates into CTSSRTGARVDEQYF. V usage is TRBV1 and J usage is TRBJ2-7. TRBV1 is assigned pseudogene status. The CDR3 is 15 residues long.

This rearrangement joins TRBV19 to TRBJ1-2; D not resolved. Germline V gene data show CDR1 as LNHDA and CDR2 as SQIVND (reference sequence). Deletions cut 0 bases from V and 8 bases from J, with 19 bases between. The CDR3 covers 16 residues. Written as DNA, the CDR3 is TGTGCCAGTAGTATAGAGGGCCTCAGCTCGCAGCTAGGCTACACCTTC. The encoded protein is CASSIEGLSSQLGYTF.